This T cell receptor (beta chain) was recorded in a study of cytomegalovirus exposure and HLA in healthy donors. V gave up 0 bases and J gave up 5 bases, with 8 bases separating them. Germline values: CDR1 SGDLS, CDR2 YYNGEE. CDR3 length: 14 amino acids. The PCR used 60 Vbeta and 13 Jbeta primers. Per the study methods: Later work found 74 million or so unique TCR beta chains, with 9.5 million to 12 million shared. The protocol was immunoSEQ multiplex PCR, while the TCRdb copy is restricted to in-frame clones and leaves out a portion. V, J and clone size were drawn from that table, and D and trimming were deduced from the DNA. The sample shows around 110,000 clones, more than 60% of them seen only once. As for the donors, each was a healthy bone marrow donor. With regard to this clone: What it binds is not known.

Study conclusions and caveats: CMV serostatus was the sole immune exposure data available.

The sample consisted of PBMCs. The J gene is TRBJ1-4, the V gene TRBV9, with D possibly matching TRBD1 (5 bases). This TCR was sampled from a middle-aged woman in good health and CMV-seropositive. The CDR3 DNA sequence: TGTGCCAGCAGCGTAGAGGGGAAAAATGAAAAACTGTTTTTT. Translating it yields CASSVEGKNEKLFF.